This T cell receptor beta chain was sequenced during a study of T cell responses to AZD1222 COVID-19 vaccine (dated by TCRdb to about 2021). In terms of the full investigation: AZD1222 recipients with second doses at about 4 weeks or about 12 weeks were pooled, because spike-specific TCR depth and breadth did not differ between schedules. TCR sequencing was performed for over 230 trial participants, of whom about 200 were given two doses of AZD1222 and some 25 were given two doses of MenACWY control vaccine. Trial participants were enrolled by age into subgroups of 18-55, 56-69 and 70-plus years, and about 150, 27 and 61 TCR-sequenced participants, respectively, were included in these subgroups.

General findings and caveats noted by the study authors: The vaccine-associated CD4 TCRs covered the entire spike protein, and the dominant responses fell in regions 160-218 and 743-854. No day 14 peak-response samples were available, so repertoires were characterized only after the peak T cell response. In the small 56-69-year group, the increase in depth fell short of significance, most likely because of low power. Participants were mostly white British and included more females than males, and it was suggested by the authors that clonal diversity may have been underestimated. Reportedly, almost half of the unique spike-specific TCRs recognized epitopes lying outside the regions that are mutated in the B.1.351 and B.1.1.7 variants. A significant rise in spike-specific TCR breadth and depth was observed after two AZD1222 doses relative to day 0 and relative to MenACWY recipients. Conclusions about previously exposed vaccinees are limited because only a handful of AZD1222 recipients were SARS-CoV-2 seropositive at baseline.

In the case of this clone: Its recognized antigen is unknown. No base-level quality is on record; no much larger clone is a single base apart.

The CDR3 regions of human TCRbeta chains were analyzed by immunosequencing. Per the original workflow: TCRs in the repertoires were matched against a reference library of SARS-CoV-2-specific TCRs that had been generated with the MIRA antigen-specificity platform. Breadth was defined as the fraction of unique TCRs that were SARS-CoV-2-associated, and depth was defined as the fraction of total T cells that were SARS-CoV-2-associated. Using the MIRA data, every spike-specific TCR was mapped to the spike region that the TCR reacted to and assigned to either a CD4 or a CD8 class. Log10-transformed breadth and depth values were compared by one-way ANOVA with Sidak's multiple comparisons tests. TCRdb carries this immuneACCESS record with in-frame sequences only. Its versions omit some clonotypes, under half of them owing to an unresolved V gene in the studies checked, with the rest unexplained. V, J and clone size were drawn from that table, and D and trimming were deduced from the DNA. The sample contains about 85,000 clones, 89% of them found a single time. The ten largest clonotypes hold about 2.2% of the sample.

CDR1 KGHSH and CDR2 LQKENI were looked up in the germline V gene. Germline trimming: 6 bases from V, 3 bases from J; junction bases outside gene matches: 3. Inclusive of the bounding cysteine and phenylalanine, the CDR3 is 14 residues long. The read is trimmed to its CDR3 DNA, 42 bases read in frame from base 1. The time point label corresponds to: baseline before first vaccination. Samples from vaccinated people were obtained from the UK trials COV001 and COV002, which included a single-blind randomized controlled phase 2/3 trial of AZD1222 (ChAdOx1 nCoV-19) in healthy adults. Trial participant PBMC samples were collected at day 0 and day 28 after the second dose for TCRbeta chain sequencing.

The sample here was peripheral blood, taken on day 0 of AZD1222 vaccination. The source is an adult in good health. The receptor chain draws on TRBV18 and TRBJ2-3; TRBD2 aligns with 10 central bases. The CDR3 loop reads CASSPTSGTDTQYF. The sequenced DNA: TGTGCCAGCTCTCCGACTAGCGGGACAGATACGCAGTATTTT.